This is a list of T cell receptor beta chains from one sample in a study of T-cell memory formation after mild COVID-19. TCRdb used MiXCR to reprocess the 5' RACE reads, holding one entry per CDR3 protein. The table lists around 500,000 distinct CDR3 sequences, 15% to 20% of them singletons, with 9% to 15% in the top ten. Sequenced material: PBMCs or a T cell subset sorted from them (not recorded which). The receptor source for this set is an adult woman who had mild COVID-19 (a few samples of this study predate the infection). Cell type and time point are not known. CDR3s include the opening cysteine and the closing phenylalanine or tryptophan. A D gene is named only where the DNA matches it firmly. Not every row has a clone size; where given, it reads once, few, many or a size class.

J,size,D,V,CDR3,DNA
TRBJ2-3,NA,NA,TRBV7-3,CASSSVRTDTQYF,TGTGCCAGCAGCTCCGTCCGGACAGATACGCAGTATTTT
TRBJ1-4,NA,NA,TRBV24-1,CATSDSHGGNEKLFF,TGTGCCACCAGTGATTCCCACGGAGGGAATGAAAAACTGTTTTTT
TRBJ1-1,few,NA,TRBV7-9,CASRMDSLEAFF,TGTGCCAGCAGAATGGACAGCCTTGAAGCTTTCTTT
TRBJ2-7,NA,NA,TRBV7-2,CASSLFRDQSYEQYF,TGTGCCAGCAGCTTATTCCGGGACCAGAGCTACGAGCAGTACTTC
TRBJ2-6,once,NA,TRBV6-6,CASMFQSSGANVLTF,TGTGCCAGCATGTTCCAGAGCTCTGGGGCCAACGTCCTGACTTTC
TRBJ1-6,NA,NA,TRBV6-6,CASSYSGTAWGSNSPLHF,TGTGCCAGCAGTTATTCGGGGACTGCATGGGGGAGTAATTCACCCCTCCACTTT
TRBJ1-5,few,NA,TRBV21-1,CASSKPWCRDGCNQPQHF,TGTGCCAGCAGCAAACCCTGGTGCAGGGACGGGTGCAATCAGCCCCAGCATTTT
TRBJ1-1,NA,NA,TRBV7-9,CASTPDGRRAFF,TGTGCCAGCACCCCGGACGGGCGTCGCGCTTTCTTT
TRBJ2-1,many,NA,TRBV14,CASSQVQGGQFF,TGTGCCAGCAGCCAAGTACAGGGTGGGCAGTTCTTC
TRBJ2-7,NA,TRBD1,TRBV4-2,CASSQDATGYSYEQYF,TGTGCCAGCAGCCAAGATGCGACAGGGTATTCCTACGAGCAGTACTTC
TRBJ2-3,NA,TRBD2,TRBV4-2,CASSLNPPASGGTDTQYF,TGTGCCAGCAGCCTAAACCCCCCTGCTAGCGGGGGAACAGATACGCAGTATTTT
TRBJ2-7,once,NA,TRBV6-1,CASSEEPTSYEQYF,TGTGCCAGCAGTGAAGAGCCCACATCCTACGAGCAGTACTTC
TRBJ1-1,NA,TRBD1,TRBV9,CASSAGDRLNTEAFF,TGTGCCAGCAGCGCGGGGGACAGGCTGAACACTGAAGCTTTCTTT
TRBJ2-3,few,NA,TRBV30,CAWSGVGTDTQYF,TGTGCCTGGAGTGGGGTGGGCACAGATACGCAGTATTTT
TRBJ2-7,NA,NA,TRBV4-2,CASSQVRWGSSYEQYF,TGTGCCAGCAGCCAAGTTAGGTGGGGTAGCTCCTACGAGCAGTACTTC
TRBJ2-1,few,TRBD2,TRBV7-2,CASSFSASGVENEQFF,TGTGCCAGCAGCTTTTCGGCTAGCGGGGTCGAGAATGAGCAGTTCTTC
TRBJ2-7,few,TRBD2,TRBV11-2,CASSSPWVAGAEQYF,TGTGCCAGCAGCTCTCCGTGGGTAGCGGGGGCCGAGCAGTACTTC
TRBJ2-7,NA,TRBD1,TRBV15,CATRLGGQGHEQYF,TGTGCCACCAGACTAGGAGGACAGGGCCACGAGCAGTACTTC
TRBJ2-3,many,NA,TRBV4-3,CASSLTFSQGPDTQYF,TGCGCCAGCAGCCTCACATTCTCACAGGGACCAGATACGCAGTATTTT
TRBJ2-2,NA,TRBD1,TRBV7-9,CASSGDRGGNTGELFF,TGTGCCAGCAGCGGGGACAGGGGAGGTAACACCGGGGAGCTGTTTTTT
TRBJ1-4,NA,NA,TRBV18,CASGPPGWSEKLFF,TGTGCCAGCGGTCCACCAGGGTGGAGTGAAAAACTGTTTTTT
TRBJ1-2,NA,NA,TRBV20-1,CSVTRSLRVNYGYTF,TGCAGTGTAACCCGGAGCTTAAGGGTCAACTATGGCTACACCTTC
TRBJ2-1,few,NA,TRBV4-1,CASSPINREIGDEQFF,TGCGCCAGCAGCCCGATAAACAGGGAGATTGGGGATGAGCAGTTCTTC
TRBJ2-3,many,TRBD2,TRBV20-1,CSAPIAGGITDTQYF,TGCAGTGCCCCTATAGCGGGAGGGATCACAGATACGCAGTATTTT
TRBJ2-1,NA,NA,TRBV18,CASSTFSYNEQFF,TGTGCCAGCTCCACATTTTCCTACAATGAGCAGTTCTTC
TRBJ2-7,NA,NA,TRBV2,CASSGQVNYEQYF,TGTGCCAGCAGTGGTCAGGTTAACTACGAGCAGTACTTC
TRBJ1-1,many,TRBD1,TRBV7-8,CASRKTGGFTEAFF,TGTGCCAGCAGGAAAACAGGGGGCTTCACTGAAGCTTTCTTT
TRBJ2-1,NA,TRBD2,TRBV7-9,CASSLVREVSYNEQFF,TGTGCCAGCAGCTTAGTGCGGGAGGTGTCCTACAATGAGCAGTTCTTC
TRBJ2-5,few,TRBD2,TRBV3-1,CASSQGVGGGQETQYF,TGTGCCAGCAGCCAAGGGGTTGGCGGGGGCCAAGAGACCCAGTACTTC
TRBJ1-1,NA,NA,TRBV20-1,CSALTSTEAFF,TGCAGTGCTCTGACCAGCACTGAAGCTTTCTTT
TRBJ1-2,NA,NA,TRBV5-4,CASSLEDGFNYGYTF,TGTGCCAGCAGCTTGGAGGACGGGTTTAACTATGGCTACACCTTC
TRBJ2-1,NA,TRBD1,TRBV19,CASSNRGDEQFF,TGTGCCAGTAGCAACAGGGGCGATGAGCAGTTCTTC
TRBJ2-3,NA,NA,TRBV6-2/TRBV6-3,CASSLRRTLKDTQYF,TGTGCCAGCAGTCTAAGACGTACCTTAAAAGATACGCAGTATTTT